The 25 T cell receptor beta chains presented below share a single source sample, sequenced in a study of Tregs in tolerant kidney transplant recipients. Sequencing used immunoSEQ multiplex PCR; TCRdb keeps in-frame clones, though not all of them. The sample contains tens of thousands of clones, around nine tenths of which appear only once. Related graft donors supplied nonmyeloablative bone marrow transplants, and mixed chimerism was transient. The sequenced sample was CD4+ T cells from blood (PBMCs), obtained 24 months after the transplant. These receptors originate from a human patient who received a combined kidney and bone marrow transplant. Some T cells may have come from the graft donor.

CDR3 amino acids: CATSRARGGGETQYF. The CDR3 DNA sequence: TGTGCCACCAGCAGAGCCCGAGGGGGTGGCGAGACCCAGTACTTC. J is TRBJ2-5 and V is TRBV15, with D possibly TRBD1 on 6 matching bases. The CDR3 covers 15 residues. CDR1 is LNHNV, CDR2 YYDKDF, per germline (reference sequence). Trimming removed 1 base from V and 5 bases from J, with 14 bases in between.

The chain combines TRBV18 with TRBJ2-5; D is uncertain. Germline CDR1 is KGHSH and CDR2 is LQKENI. With 0 bases removed from V and 0 bases from J, the gap between germline ends came to 8 bases. This CDR3 is built from 15 residues. The CDR3 is CASSPPRYHQETQYF. CDR3 nucleotides: TGTGCCAGCTCACCACCTCGGTATCACCAAGAGACCCAGTACTTC.

The gene calls are TRBV6-1 and TRBJ2-5, with D perhaps matching TRBD1 (5 bases). Trimming took off 3 bases at V and 4 bases at J, with 15 bases between the two ends. There are 15 residues in the CDR3. Germline CDR1 and CDR2: MNHNS and SASEGT. The CDR3 sequence: CASSDVVRGRETQYF. The CDR3 nucleotides are TGTGCCAGCAGTGATGTCGTTAGGGGTAGAGAGACCCAGTACTTC.

The chain combines TRBV28 with TRBJ2-1; 10 nucleotides match TRBD2. There are 15 residues in the CDR3. The V gene end was trimmed by 2 bases and the J gene end by 6 bases; junction bases not matched to a gene: 4. Germline CDR1 reads MDHEN; CDR2 reads SYDVKM. The CDR3 coding sequence is TGTGCCAGCAGTTTACTAGCGGGGGTCACCAATGAGCAGTTCTTC. It is translated as CASSLLAGVTNEQFF. The whole variable domain, filled in from reference TRBV28 and TRBJ2-1, reads DVKVTQSSRYLVKRTGEKVFLECVQDMDHENMFWYRQDPGLGLRLIYFSYDVKMKEKGDIPEGYSVSREKKERFSLILESASTNQTSMYLCASSLLAGVTNEQFFGPGTRLTVL.

The V gene is TRBV5-1, the J gene TRBJ2-1; perhaps TRBD2 as D (5 bases). Trimming took off 7 bases at V and 3 bases at J, with 14 bases between the two ends. CDR1 SGHRS and CDR2 YFSETQ come from the germline V gene. This CDR3 contains 14 residues. The CDR3 DNA reads TGCGCCAGCTCGGACTCAACTTTCTACAATGAGCAGTTCTTC. Its translation is CASSDSTFYNEQFF.

This chain uses TRBV5-1 with TRBJ2-5; TRBD2 agrees at 10 bases. Looked up from germline, CDR1 is SGHRS and CDR2 is YFSETQ. V dropped 0 bases and J dropped 5; count of bases not matched to a gene: 7. The CDR3 consists of 16 residues. The CDR3 spells CASSLEAAGGLETQYF. In DNA form, the CDR3 reads TGCGCCAGCAGCTTGGAGGCAGCGGGGGGGCTTGAGACCCAGTACTTC.

There are a few counts of this clone. The chain has TRBV2 and TRBJ1-4; 7 bases agree with TRBD1. V shed 7 bases, J shed 5 bases, and the junction held 4 bases outside the gene matches. The CDR3 totals 13 residues. The germline CDR1 and CDR2 sequences are SNHLY and FYNNEI. The chain's CDR3 is CASKGQENEKLFF. DNA of the CDR3: TGTGCCAGCAAAGGACAGGAGAATGAAAAACTGTTTTTT.

The chain carries TRBV7-3 and TRBJ2-7; 10 nucleotides align to TRBD2. In germline, CDR1 is SGHTA, CDR2 FQGTGA. There are 15 residues in the CDR3. The J segment lost 0 bases and the V segment lost 3 bases, leaving 2 bases of the junction unmatched. This chain's CDR3 is CASSLASGSSYEQYF. The CDR3 nucleotides are TGTGCCAGCAGCTTGGCTAGCGGGAGCTCCTACGAGCAGTACTTC.

The rearrangement links TRBV14 to TRBJ2-1; a weak D match, TRBD2 (5 bases). Trimming took off 0 bases at V and 7 bases at J, with 16 bases between the two ends. This CDR3 has 16 amino acids. Germline CDR1 and CDR2: SGHDN and FVKESK. The CDR3 sequence is CASSQDGETARNEQFF. Written as DNA, the CDR3 is TGTGCCAGCAGCCAAGATGGGGAGACGGCTAGAAATGAGCAGTTCTTC.

The rearrangement links TRBV5-1 to TRBJ2-2; the match to TRBD1 covers 8 bases. The CDR3 consists of 15 residues. From germline, CDR1 is SGHRS and CDR2 YFSETQ. V was clipped by 1 base and J by 5 bases; unmatched bases: 4. This CDR3 is CASSLWTGKTGELFF. CDR3 nucleotide sequence: TGCGCCAGCAGCTTGTGGACAGGGAAAACCGGGGAGCTGTTTTTT.

The chain uses TRBV2 and TRBJ2-5, with a possible D match to TRBD1 (5 bases). TRBJ2-7 matches the DNA end more closely, so the J call is doubtful. Looked up from germline, CDR1 is SNHLY and CDR2 is FYNNEI. There are 13 residues in the CDR3. The CDR3 reads CASDRRASYEQYF. CDR3 nucleotides: TGTGCCAGCGATCGCAGGGCCTCCTACGAGCAGTACTTC.

The chain carries TRBV4-3 and TRBJ1-6; 9 bases match TRBD1. The trim removed 7 bases at V and 8 bases at J, leaving 6 bases unmatched. The CDR3 spans 14 residues. Germline values: CDR1 LGHNA, CDR2 YSLEER. The CDR3 nucleotides read TGCGCCAGCAACTACCGGGACAGGGATTCACCCCTCCACTTT. This encodes CASNYRDRDSPLHF.

This clone was detected only once. Compared with germline, one end of the junction differs, possibly owing to a read error. The CDR3 protein is CAGSPTAHNEQFF. The CDR3 DNA sequence: TGTGCCGGCAGCCCCACAGCTCACAATGAGCAGTTCTTC. J is TRBJ2-1 and V is TRBV7-9, with unresolved D. The CDR3 runs to 13 residues. Germline V lookup: CDR1 SEHNR, CDR2 FQNEAQ (reference sequence).

This sequence joins TRBV29-1 and TRBJ2-7; the match to TRBD1 covers 9 bases. This CDR3 region has 15 residues. In germline, CDR1 is SQVTM, CDR2 ANQGSEA. After removal of 4 bases from V and 6 bases from J, the junction contained 13 bases not matched to a gene. DNA of the CDR3: TGCAGCGTTGTTTTGGGGCTGCGACAGGGGGGCGAGCAGTACTTC. Translation: CSVVLGLRQGGEQYF.

This clone has just one count. J is TRBJ1-3 and V is TRBV15; TRBD1 might be the D (6 bases). The CDR3 is 14 amino acids. V lost 0 bases and J 3 bases, leaving 6 bases between the germline ends. The germline V gene encodes CDR1 LNHNV and CDR2 YYDKDF (reference sequence). DNA for the CDR3: TGTGCCACCAGCAGAGAAGGGGGTGGAAACACCATATATTTT. It specifies CATSREGGGNTIYF.

V and J are TRBV27 and TRBJ2-7, with 7 nucleotides matching TRBD1. V shed 7 bases and J 2 bases; nucleotides not matched to a gene: 2. The length of the CDR3 is 12 residues. CDR1 MNHEY and CDR2 SMNVEV come from the germline V gene (reference sequence). CDR3 nucleotides: TGTGCCAGCAAAGACAGGGCCTACGAGCAGTACTTC. This codes for CASKDRAYEQYF.

The CDR3 loop is CASSSGQSYDGYTF. The CDR3 DNA reads as TGCGCCAGCAGCTCGGGACAATCGTACGATGGCTACACCTTC. The rearrangement links TRBV5-1 to TRBJ1-2, with D maybe TRBD1 (6 bases). Between the trimmed V and J ends, which lost 3 bases and 6 bases, there was a span of 15 bases. The CDR3 has 14 amino acids. CDR1 is SGHRS and CDR2 is YFSETQ in the germline V gene.

This chain connects TRBV4-2 to TRBJ2-7, with TRBD1 as a possible D gene (6 bases). Germline CDR1 LGHNA, CDR2 YNFKEQ. Trimming cost V 0 bases and J 6 bases, with 15 bases left between them. There are 15 residues in the CDR3. DNA of the CDR3: TGTGCCAGCAGCCAAGATTGGGACACGGGGATCGAGCAGTACTTC. This translates into CASSQDWDTGIEQYF.

V usage is TRBV5-1 and J usage is TRBJ2-5; 11 bases fit TRBD2. Germline V CDR1 and CDR2: SGHRS, YFSETQ. The CDR3 is 15 amino acids. The trim removed 0 bases at V and 4 bases at J, leaving 2 bases unmatched. CDR3 region: CASSLALAGGETQYF. DNA for the CDR3: TGCGCCAGCAGCTTGGCCCTAGCGGGGGGAGAGACCCAGTACTTC.

This chain uses TRBV7-2 with TRBJ1-1; 7 nucleotides agree with TRBD1. Germline-derived CDR1 and CDR2 are SGHTA and FQGNSA. The CDR3 extends over 12 amino acids. V shed 5 bases, J shed 7 bases, and the junction held 4 bases outside the gene matches. The CDR3 loop reads CASSTGDSEAFF. CDR3 bases: TGTGCCAGCAGCACTGGGGACAGTGAAGCTTTCTTT. Combining the CDR3 with reference TRBV7-2 and TRBJ1-1 gives the whole variable domain GAGVSQSPSNKVTEKGKDVELRCDPISGHTALYWYRQSLGQGLEFLIYFQGNSAPDKSGLPSDRFSAERTGGSVSTLTIQRTQQEDSAVYLCASSTGDSEAFFGQGTRLTVV.

This chain links TRBV30 with TRBJ1-1; 7 bases are shared with TRBD1. CDR1 is GTSNPN, CDR2 SVGIG, per germline (reference sequence). CDR3 size: 14 residues. The trim removed 4 bases at V and 6 bases at J, leaving 11 bases unmatched. The CDR3 bases are TGTGCCTGGAACAGGGGACGGGAAAACGCTGAAGCTTTCTTT. It codes for CAWNRGRENAEAFF.

The rearrangement links TRBV4-3 to TRBJ1-2, with TRBD1 identical over 9 bases. In germline, CDR1 is LGHNA, CDR2 YSLEER. The V gene end was trimmed by 4 bases and the J gene end by 7 bases; junction bases not matched to a gene: 13. This CDR3 spans 16 amino acids. The CDR3 sequence is CASSLLTGTGTRGYTF. CDR3 nucleotides: TGCGCCAGCAGCCTCCTTACCGGGACAGGGACCCGTGGCTACACCTTC.

V usage is TRBV19 and J usage is TRBJ1-5; no clear D gene. CDR1 is LNHDA, CDR2 SQIVND, per germline (reference sequence). Between the trimmed V and J ends, which lost 2 bases and 6 bases, there was a span of 17 bases. The CDR3 has 16 residues. The CDR3 protein is CASSIISDLFGQPQHF. CDR3 bases: TGTGCCAGTAGTATAATCTCGGACTTATTCGGTCAGCCCCAGCATTTT.

The chain's CDR3 is CASRIRGYRTDTQYF. The CDR3 nucleotides read TGTGCCAGCAGGATCAGGGGCTACCGCACAGATACGCAGTATTTT. V is TRBV7-2 and J is TRBJ2-3, with D perhaps TRBD1 (6 bases). There are 15 residues in the CDR3. The germline V gene encodes CDR1 SGHTA and CDR2 FQGNSA. V was clipped by 6 bases and J by 1 base, with 14 bases between them.

This chain uses TRBV6-1 with TRBJ1-1; a possible D gene is TRBD1 (5 bases). Germline V gene lookup returns CDR1 MNHNS and CDR2 SASEGT. Trimming left V 2 bases short and J 4 bases short, with 14 bases between. The CDR3 consists of 15 residues. CDR3 sequence reads: CASSERRGFRTEAFF. CDR3 coding DNA: TGTGCCAGCAGTGAAAGGCGGGGGTTCCGCACTGAAGCTTTCTTT.